A selection of T cell receptor beta chains follows, all from one sample in a study of blood T cells in healthy people across ages. TCRdb processed the 5' RACE reads anew with MiXCR; each CDR3 protein has one entry. Of about 780,000 distinct CDR3 sequences in the sample, 62% were seen once. The source material was blood. Source of these receptors: a man aged 30 to 39 in good health. Both conserved end residues are part of each CDR3. A D gene is named only where the DNA matches it firmly. Size tells how often a clone was seen (once, few, many) or the class of an expanded clone, and some rows leave it out.

-,TRBD1,TRBV4-2,TRBJ2-2,TGTGCCAGCAGCCCGACTAGGACAGGGGACAACTCCGGGGAGCTGTTTTTT,CASSPTRTGDNSGELFF
many,-,TRBV14,TRBJ2-7,TGTGCCAGCAGCCACTCCAGGGGCGGAGAGCAGTACTTC,CASSHSRGGEQYF
-,-,TRBV7-2,TRBJ2-7,TGTGCCAGCAGCCCTTCCAGGGTAATCGAGCAGTACTTC,CASSPSRVIEQYF
-,-,TRBV29-1,TRBJ2-3,TGCAGCGTTGACGGGGCACCTAGCACAGATACGCAGTATTTT,CSVDGAPSTDTQYF
-,-,TRBV10-3,TRBJ1-1,TGTGCCATCTGGGGTGGCGATGAAGCTTTCTTT,CAIWGGDEAFF
once,TRBD2,TRBV20-1,TRBJ2-7,TGCAGTGCTAGAGATCTAGGACTAGCGGGGTTGCCCTACGAGCAGTACTTC,CSARDLGLAGLPYEQYF
few,-,TRBV9,TRBJ1-5,TGTGCCAGCAGCGTAGAGGGTTTTAGGAATCAGCCCCAGCATTTT,CASSVEGFRNQPQHF
-,-,TRBV27,TRBJ2-4,TGTGCCTCGGGGAGAGGGGACATTCAGTACTTC,CASGRGDIQYF
-,-,TRBV2,TRBJ1-5,TGTGCCAGCAGTCGTCTGGAGAAGGGGCGCATGGGTCAGCCCCAGCATTTT,CASSRLEKGRMGQPQHF
-,-,TRBV6-2/TRBV6-3,TRBJ1-2,TGTGCCAGCAGTTACCCGTCGATCGGGGCGAAGAGTGGCTACACCTTC,CASSYPSIGAKSGYTF
-,-,TRBV28,TRBJ2-3,TGTGCCAGCAGTCGAGCCGACAGACTAGATACGCAGTATTTT,CASSRADRLDTQYF
-,-,TRBV2,TRBJ1-2,TGTGCCAGCAGTGTGGCAGGGAGGAGCGGCTACACCTTC,CASSVAGRSGYTF
few,-,TRBV12-3/TRBV12-4,TRBJ2-1,TGTGCCAGCACAAAGGGGGGGAATGAGCAGTTCTTC,CASTKGGNEQFF
-,-,TRBV6-5,TRBJ1-2,TGTGCCAGCAGTTACGTGACAGATGGCGGGGCTAGGAACTATGGCTACACCTTC,CASSYVTDGGARNYGYTF
-,-,TRBV2,TRBJ2-7,TGTGCCAGTCAGCGGGTCTCCTACAATGAGCAGTACTTC,CASQRVSYNEQYF
few,-,TRBV9,TRBJ2-3,TGTGCCAGCAGCTCCCCCGGGACTAGCACAGATACGCAGTATTTT,CASSSPGTSTDTQYF
-,-,TRBV3-1,TRBJ2-1,TGTGCCAGCAGCCAAGATGGATTCCGGGACAAACTCAATGAGCAGTTCTTC,CASSQDGFRDKLNEQFF
-,-,TRBV7-3,TRBJ2-7,TGTGCCAGCAGCGGCAGTGATTACGAGCAGTACTTC,CASSGSDYEQYF
-,TRBD1,TRBV27,TRBJ2-5,TGTGCCAGCAGTCTCTCTCCTTTCAGGGGGCTGCCGGAGACCCAGTACTTC,CASSLSPFRGLPETQYF
-,-,TRBV9,TRBJ1-1,TGTGCCAGCAGCGCAAGGGGGACAACTGAAGCTTTCTTT,CASSARGTTEAFF
-,-,TRBV3-1,TRBJ1-3,TGTGCCAGCAGCCAAGACGCCGGCTCTGGAAACACCATATATTTT,CASSQDAGSGNTIYF
-,-,TRBV4-2,TRBJ2-2,TGTGCCAGCAGCCAGGGACGGTCGGAAATTAACACCGGGGAGCTGTTTTTT,CASSQGRSEINTGELFF
-,-,TRBV15,TRBJ1-2,TGTGCCACCAGCAGACCAGGGAACTATGGCTACACCTTC,CATSRPGNYGYTF
-,-,TRBV12-3/TRBV12-4,TRBJ2-1,TGTGCCAGCACCACTGTAGCAGGGGGGAACAATGAGCAGTTCTTC,CASTTVAGGNNEQFF
-,TRBD1,TRBV6-6,TRBJ2-7,TGTGCCAGCAACTCTCGGGGACAGGGGTCCTACGAGCAGTACTTC,CASNSRGQGSYEQYF
few,-,TRBV4-1,TRBJ2-7,TGCGCCAGCAGCCAAGAGTTCGGGGCCCCCTACGAGCAGTACTTC,CASSQEFGAPYEQYF
many,TRBD1,TRBV29-1,TRBJ1-5,TGCAGCGCCGGGGACAGGGCCAACAATCAGCCCCAGCATTTT,CSAGDRANNQPQHF
-,-,TRBV28,TRBJ1-1,TGTGCCAGCAGCTACCGGACCTTTTCTCTGAACACTGAAGCTTTCTTT,CASSYRTFSLNTEAFF
-,-,TRBV12-3/TRBV12-4,TRBJ1-1,TGTGCCAGCAGTTTAGGACCTCGGGGGAACACTGAAGCTTTCTTT,CASSLGPRGNTEAFF
-,-,TRBV4-3,TRBJ2-1,TGCGCCAGCAGCCTGGGACCTCTCTCCTACAATGAGCAGTTCTTC,CASSLGPLSYNEQFF
-,-,TRBV6-5,TRBJ2-1,TGTGCCAGCACCCAGTTAGAGGGGACCTCCTACAATGAGCAGTTCTTC,CASTQLEGTSYNEQFF
once,TRBD2,TRBV2,TRBJ2-1,TGTGCCTGCAGTGAAGACTCTAGCGGGGGGTGGGATGAGCAGTTCTTC,CACSEDSSGGWDEQFF
-,-,TRBV5-1,TRBJ2-7,TGCGCCAGCAGCTTGGTAGGGACGGGATCCTACAATGAGCAGTACTTC,CASSLVGTGSYNEQYF
-,-,TRBV12-3/TRBV12-4,TRBJ1-4,TGTGCCAGCAGTTTTGGGTTTAATGAAAAACTGTTTTTT,CASSFGFNEKLFF
-,TRBD2,TRBV5-1,TRBJ2-1,TGCGCCAGCAGCCGGACTAGCGGGGACTACGAGCAGTTCTTC,CASSRTSGDYEQFF
once,-,TRBV20-1,TRBJ2-7,TGTAGTGCTAGAGATCTAACCAGGGCAATGCAGTACTTC,CSARDLTRAMQYF
-,-,TRBV7-2,TRBJ2-7,TGTGCCAGCAGCTTACAGGAATCACCCTACGAGCAGTACTTC,CASSLQESPYEQYF
-,TRBD2,TRBV28,TRBJ2-1,TGTGCCAGCAGTTTGCCGGGACTAGCTGTCAATGAGCAGTTCTTC,CASSLPGLAVNEQFF
-,TRBD1,TRBV30,TRBJ1-5,TGTGCCTGGAATCAGGACAGGCGAAATCAGCCCCAGCATTTT,CAWNQDRRNQPQHF
-,-,TRBV7-3,TRBJ2-3,TGTGCCAGCAGCTTAACGATCTGGGACACAGATACGCAGTATTTT,CASSLTIWDTDTQYF
-,-,TRBV6-5,TRBJ1-1,TGTGCCAGCAGACCCGGTCTTTTCACTGAAGCTTTCTTT,CASRPGLFTEAFF
-,-,TRBV29-1,TRBJ1-1,TGCAGCGCTACCCTCGGCAGCTCCACTGAAGCTTTCTTT,CSATLGSSTEAFF
few,TRBD2,TRBV25-1,TRBJ2-5,TGTGCCAGCAGTGAGCTAGGGACTAGCGGGGGCGAGACCCAGTACTTC,CASSELGTSGGETQYF
once,-,TRBV27,TRBJ2-1,TGTGCCAGCAGTTTATCCTACTACAATGAGCAGTTCTTC,CASSLSYYNEQFF
-,-,TRBV5-1,TRBJ2-1,TGCGCCAGCAGCTTGGACGGAGCGTCAAGCTCCTACAATGAGCAGTTCTTC,CASSLDGASSSYNEQFF
few,-,TRBV6-2/TRBV6-3,TRBJ2-7,TGTGCCAGCAGTTACGTCCACGAGCAGTACTTC,CASSYVHEQYF
-,-,TRBV6-5,TRBJ2-4,TGTGCCAGCAGTACGGGGATTAGGGAGCAGTACTTC,CASSTGIREQYF
many,TRBD1,TRBV7-2,TRBJ2-5,TGTGCCAGCAGCCCTCGGACAGGGAGGGAGACCCAGTACTTC,CASSPRTGRETQYF
-,TRBD2,TRBV5-1,TRBJ2-3,TGCGCCAGCAGCCCACGACCGGGACTAGCGGGGGGAAAGGATACGCAGTATTTT,CASSPRPGLAGGKDTQYF
-,-,TRBV14,TRBJ1-2,TGTGCCAGCAGCCAAGATTGGGGCGGCCTATATGGTGGCTACACCTTC,CASSQDWGGLYGGYTF
-,-,TRBV12-3/TRBV12-4,TRBJ1-6,TGTGCCAGCAGTTTACCCAGGGACCAATCACCCCTCCACTTT,CASSLPRDQSPLHF